This is a list of T cell receptor beta chains from one sample in a study of graft-versus-host responses after intestinal transplantation. Assay used: immunoSEQ multiplex PCR; TCRdb lists only in-frame clones, some missing. Here the sample spans 99,000 or so clones, 86% being singletons. Specimen: PBMCs, collected 255 days after intestinal transplant. The receptors come from a human patient who received an intestinal transplant, so some T cells may come from the graft donor. Each CDR3 is given with its conserved first and last residue. D genes are given only for firm matches. Size is omitted from some rows. Given values are once, few, many or a class for expanded clones.

-	-	TRBV9	TRBJ1-2	TGTGCCAGCAGCGTAGTAGGCTATTCCTCCAACTATGGCTACACCTTC	CASSVVGYSSNYGYTF
-	-	TRBV2	TRBJ1-3	TGTGCCAGCAGGGGGGGAGGGCGAGGAAACACCATATATTTT	CASRGGGRGNTIYF
TRBD1	-	TRBV14	TRBJ2-7	TGTGCCAGCAGCACACACCATGACAGGGTCGAGCAGTACTTC	CASSTHHDRVEQYF
-	-	TRBV28	TRBJ1-4	TGTGCCAGCAGCTACACACCGATGGGGGCCTATAATGAAAAACTGTTTTTT	CASSYTPMGAYNEKLFF
-	few	TRBV7-9	TRBJ2-7	TGTGCCAGCAGCCCGGCCGTCGGTGCCTCCGAGCAGTACTTC	CASSPAVGASEQYF
-	-	TRBV30	TRBJ1-1	TGTGCCTGGAGCCCCCGGGGGCGGGACACTGAAGCTTTCTTT	CAWSPRGRDTEAFF
TRBD1	-	TRBV29-1	TRBJ1-6	TGCAGCGTCCAACTCCTGACAGGGAGTGATTCACCCCTCCACTTT	CSVQLLTGSDSPLHF
-	-	TRBV30	TRBJ1-5	TGTGCCTGGAGTGTACCAGGACGTGCCAATCAGCCCCAGCATTTT	CAWSVPGRANQPQHF
TRBD1	-	TRBV11-2	TRBJ1-4	TGTGCCAGCAGGACAGGGGCCGGTAATGAAAAACTGTTTTTT	CASRTGAGNEKLFF
-	-	TRBV6-1	TRBJ1-1	TGTGCCACCTTGAGGGGCAGAAGCACTGAAGCTTTCTTT	CATLRGRSTEAFF
TRBD1	-	TRBV2	TRBJ2-7	TGTGCCAGCAGTGAGAACAGGGGGCCCTACGAGCAGTACTTC	CASSENRGPYEQYF
TRBD1	-	TRBV7-9	TRBJ2-1	TGTGCCAGCAGCCGTACCGGGACAGGGGGCAGGGAGTTCTTC	CASSRTGTGGREFF
-	once	TRBV6-5	TRBJ2-5	TGTGCCAGCAGTTACTCTCGGCAGGGTCAAGAGACCCAGTACTTC	CASSYSRQGQETQYF
-	-	TRBV28	TRBJ1-1	TGTGCCACCACCGGGCTAAATGAAGCTTTCTTT	CATTGLNEAFF
-	-	TRBV6-6	TRBJ1-1	TGTGCCAGCAGTTTAGAAGGGAACACTGAAGCTTTCTTT	CASSLEGNTEAFF
TRBD1	-	TRBV12-5	TRBJ1-1	TGTGCTAGTGGTTCTACTTCAAGGACAGGTGGTGCTGAAGCTTTCTTT	CASGSTSRTGGAEAFF
-	-	TRBV7-3	TRBJ2-2	TGTGCCAGCAGCTCCCCGGGGCTCGGGGAGCTGTTTTTT	CASSSPGLGELFF
TRBD2	once	TRBV18	TRBJ2-1	TGTGCCAGCTCACCACAAGGGACTATCTCCTACAATGAGCAGTTCTTC	CASSPQGTISYNEQFF
-	-	TRBV28	TRBJ1-2	TGTGCCAGCAGTTTAATCCCCTTAGGGTCGAATGGCTACACCTTC	CASSLIPLGSNGYTF
-	-	TRBV5-8	TRBJ1-5	TGTGCCAGCAGCCCCGCCTCTTCATTTGCACTGCCCCAGCATTTT	CASSPASSFALPQHF
TRBD2	-	TRBV6-4	TRBJ2-3	TGTGCCAGCAGTGTGACCGGGGGGTTCACAGATACGCAGTATTTT	CASSVTGGFTDTQYF
TRBD1	-	TRBV7-8	TRBJ1-1	TGTGCCAGCAGCTTAGAGGGGGGACAGGGGTGGTTT	CASSLEGGQGWF
-	once	TRBV11-1	TRBJ2-3	TGTGCCAGCAGCTTTGGCGGTACAGATACGCAGTATTTT	CASSFGGTDTQYF
TRBD1	-	TRBV5-1	TRBJ1-1	TGCGCCAGCAGGTACAGAACAGGGGAATTAGCTGAAGCTTTCTTT	CASRYRTGELAEAFF
-	-	TRBV6-1	TRBJ2-1	TGTGCCAGCAGTGTCGACGGGGGAGCAGGATACAATGAGCAGTTCTTC	CASSVDGGAGYNEQFF
-	once	TRBV11-2	TRBJ1-1	TGTGCCAGCAGTGACATTTTGAACACTGAAGCTTTCTTT	CASSDILNTEAFF
-	-	TRBV2	TRBJ1-4	TGTGCCAGCTCAGAGGGCAGGGGCACTAATGAAAAACTGTTTTTT	CASSEGRGTNEKLFF
-	-	TRBV28	TRBJ1-1	TGTGCCAGCAGCCCCCTGGGGGGAATGAACACTGAAGCTTTCTTT	CASSPLGGMNTEAFF
-	-	TRBV5-1	TRBJ1-4	TGCGCCAGCAGCTTAAGTAGCAGCACTAATGAAAAACTGTTTTTT	CASSLSSSTNEKLFF
-	-	TRBV5-5	TRBJ1-3	TGTGCCAGCAGCTTGTCATTCAGCTCTGGAAACACCATATATTTT	CASSLSFSSGNTIYF
-	once	TRBV27	TRBJ2-3	TGTGCCAGCAGTTCGCGGACGGATAGCACAGATACGCAGTATTTT	CASSSRTDSTDTQYF
-	-	TRBV29-1	TRBJ2-3	TGCAGCGTCGAATGGACTGATAACACAGATACGCAGTATTTT	CSVEWTDNTDTQYF
TRBD2	-	TRBV10-1	TRBJ2-2	TGCGCCAGCGGACTAGCGGGGGGCCCGAACACCGGGGAGCTGTTTTTT	CASGLAGGPNTGELFF
-	-	TRBV11-2	TRBJ1-1	TGTGCCAGCAGCTTTGGGGCTGAAGCTTTCTTT	CASSFGAEAFF
TRBD2	few	TRBV6-1	TRBJ2-5	TGTGCCAGCAGTGAACGGGGCGGGGGATGGAGGCAAGAGACCCAGTACTTC	CASSERGGGWRQETQYF
-	-	TRBV28	TRBJ2-3	TGTGCCAGCAGTTGGGGGTCAGATACGCAGTATTTT	CASSWGSDTQYF
TRBD1	-	TRBV6-6	TRBJ1-4	TGTGCCAGCAGTCCGGGACAGAGGCGGGAAAAACTGTTTTTT	CASSPGQRREKLFF
-	-	TRBV10-2	TRBJ1-5	TGCGCCAGCAGTGAGGGGGGGAATCAGCCCCAGCATTTT	CASSEGGNQPQHF
TRBD1	-	TRBV28	TRBJ1-2	TGTGCCAGTAGAAACCCGACAGGGTATGGCTACACCTTC	CASRNPTGYGYTF
-	-	TRBV7-9	TRBJ2-2	TGTGCCAGCAGCCTCGTCCCCGCAGCGAACACCGGGGAGCTGTTTTTT	CASSLVPAANTGELFF
TRBD1	once	TRBV28	TRBJ2-2	TGTGCCAGCAGTTATCACCGGGACAGGGCCCCGAAGAACACCGGGGAGCTGTTTTTT	CASSYHRDRAPKNTGELFF
-	-	TRBV27	TRBJ2-1	TGTGCCGCAGGGCGGGGGAGTCAGGGGAATGAGCAGTTCTTC	CAAGRGSQGNEQFF
TRBD2	-	TRBV6-5	TRBJ2-1	TGTGCCAGCAGCCCCGGACTAGCGGGACTGGATGAGCAGTTCTTC	CASSPGLAGLDEQFF